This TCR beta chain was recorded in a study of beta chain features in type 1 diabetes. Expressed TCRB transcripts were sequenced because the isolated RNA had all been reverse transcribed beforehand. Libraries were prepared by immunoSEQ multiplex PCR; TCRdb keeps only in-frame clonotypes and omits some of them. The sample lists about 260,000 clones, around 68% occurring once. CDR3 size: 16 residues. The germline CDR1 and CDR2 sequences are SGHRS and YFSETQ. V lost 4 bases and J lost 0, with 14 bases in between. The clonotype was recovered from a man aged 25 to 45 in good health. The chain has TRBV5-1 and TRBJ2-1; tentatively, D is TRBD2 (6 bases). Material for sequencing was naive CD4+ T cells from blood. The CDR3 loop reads CASSPSGGSSYNEQFF. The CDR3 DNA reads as TGCGCCAGCAGCCCATCCGGGGGAAGCTCCTACAATGAGCAGTTCTTC.